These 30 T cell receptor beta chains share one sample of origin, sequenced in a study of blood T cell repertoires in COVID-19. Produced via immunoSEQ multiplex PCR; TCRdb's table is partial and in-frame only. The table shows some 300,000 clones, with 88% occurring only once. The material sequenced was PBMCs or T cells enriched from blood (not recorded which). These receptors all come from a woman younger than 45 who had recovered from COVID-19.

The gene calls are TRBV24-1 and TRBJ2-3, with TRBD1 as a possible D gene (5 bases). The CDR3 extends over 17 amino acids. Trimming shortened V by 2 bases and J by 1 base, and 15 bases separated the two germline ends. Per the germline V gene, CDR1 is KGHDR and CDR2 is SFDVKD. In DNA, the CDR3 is TGTGCCACCAGTGATTCATTGGGCAGGGTGGGCACAGATACGCAGTATTTT. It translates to CATSDSLGRVGTDTQYF.

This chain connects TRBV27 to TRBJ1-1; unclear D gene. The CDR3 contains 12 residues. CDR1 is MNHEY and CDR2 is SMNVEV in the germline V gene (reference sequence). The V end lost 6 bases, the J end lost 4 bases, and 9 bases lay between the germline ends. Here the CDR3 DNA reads TGTGCCAGCAGGTCTCGGAGCACTGAAGCTTTCTTT. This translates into CASRSRSTEAFF.

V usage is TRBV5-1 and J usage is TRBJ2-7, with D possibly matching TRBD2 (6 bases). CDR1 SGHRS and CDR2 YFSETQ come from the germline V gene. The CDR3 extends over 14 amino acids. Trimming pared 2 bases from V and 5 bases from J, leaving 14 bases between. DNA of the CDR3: TGCGCCAGCAGCTTAATCCGGGGGTCCCACGAGCAGTACTTC. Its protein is CASSLIRGSHEQYF.

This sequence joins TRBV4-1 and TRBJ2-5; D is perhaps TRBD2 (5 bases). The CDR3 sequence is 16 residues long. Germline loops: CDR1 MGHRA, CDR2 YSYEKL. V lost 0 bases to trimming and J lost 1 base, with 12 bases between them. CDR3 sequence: CASSQDRGSAQETQYF. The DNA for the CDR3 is TGCGCCAGCAGCCAAGATCGGGGTAGCGCCCAAGAGACCCAGTACTTC.

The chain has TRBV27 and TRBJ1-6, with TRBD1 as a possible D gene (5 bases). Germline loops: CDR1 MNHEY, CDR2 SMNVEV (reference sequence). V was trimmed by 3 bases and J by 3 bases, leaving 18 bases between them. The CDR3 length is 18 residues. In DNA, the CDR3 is TGTGCCAGCAGTTTGCTGGTTGGAGGGGTACGCTATAATTCACCCCTCCACTTT. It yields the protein CASSLLVGGVRYNSPLHF.

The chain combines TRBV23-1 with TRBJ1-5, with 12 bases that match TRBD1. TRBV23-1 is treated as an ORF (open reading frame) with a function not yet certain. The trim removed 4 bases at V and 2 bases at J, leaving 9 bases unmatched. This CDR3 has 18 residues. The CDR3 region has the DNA TGCGCCAGCAGTCCTCCGGGACAGGGGGCAGGTTGCAATCAGCCCCAGCATTTT. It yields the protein CASSPPGQGAGCNQPQHF.

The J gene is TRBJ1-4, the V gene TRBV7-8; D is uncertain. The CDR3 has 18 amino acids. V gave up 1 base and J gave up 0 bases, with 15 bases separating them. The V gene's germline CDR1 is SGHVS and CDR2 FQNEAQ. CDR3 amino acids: CASSLGGIPLATNEKLFF. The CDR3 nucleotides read TGTGCCAGCAGCTTAGGAGGGATCCCGCTTGCAACTAATGAAAAACTGTTTTTT.

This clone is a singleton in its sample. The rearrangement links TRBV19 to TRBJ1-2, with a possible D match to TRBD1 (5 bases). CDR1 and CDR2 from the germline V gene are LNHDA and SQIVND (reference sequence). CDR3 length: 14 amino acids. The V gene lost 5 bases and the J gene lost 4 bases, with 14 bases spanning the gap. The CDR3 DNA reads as TGTGCCAGTAGTGGGCAGGGCACTTTCTATGGCTACACCTTC. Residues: CASSGQGTFYGYTF.

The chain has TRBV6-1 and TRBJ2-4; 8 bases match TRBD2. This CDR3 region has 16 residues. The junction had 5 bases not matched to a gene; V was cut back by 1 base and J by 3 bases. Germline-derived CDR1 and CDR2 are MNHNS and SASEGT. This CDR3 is CASSEGPAGVKNIQYF. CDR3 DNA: TGTGCCAGCAGTGAAGGGCCAGCGGGAGTCAAAAACATTCAGTACTTC.

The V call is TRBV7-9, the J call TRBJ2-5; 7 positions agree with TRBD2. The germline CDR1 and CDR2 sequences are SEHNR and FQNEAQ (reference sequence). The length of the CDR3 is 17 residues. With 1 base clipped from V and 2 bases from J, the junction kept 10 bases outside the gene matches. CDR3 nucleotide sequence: TGTGCCAGCAGCTTAGGGAGGGCGGGGGAGAAACAAGAGACCCAGTACTTC. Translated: CASSLGRAGEKQETQYF.

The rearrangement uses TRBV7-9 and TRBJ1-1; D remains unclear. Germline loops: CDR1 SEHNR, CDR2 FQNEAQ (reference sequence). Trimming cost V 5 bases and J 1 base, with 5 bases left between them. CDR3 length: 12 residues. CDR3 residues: CASSPSNTEAFF. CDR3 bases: TGTGCCAGCAGCCCCTCGAACACTGAAGCTTTCTTT.

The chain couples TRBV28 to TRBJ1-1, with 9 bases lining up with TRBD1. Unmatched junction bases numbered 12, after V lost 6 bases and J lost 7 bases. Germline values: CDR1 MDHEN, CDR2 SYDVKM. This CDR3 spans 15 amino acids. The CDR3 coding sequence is TGTGCCAGCAGACCCGGGACAGGGTGGTGGATTGAAGCTTTCTTT. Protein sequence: CASRPGTGWWIEAFF.

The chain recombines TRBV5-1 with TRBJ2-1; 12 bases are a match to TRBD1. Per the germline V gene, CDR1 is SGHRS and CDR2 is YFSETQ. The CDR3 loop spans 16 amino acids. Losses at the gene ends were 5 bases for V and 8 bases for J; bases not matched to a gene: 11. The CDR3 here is CASRLLPGTGGDEQFF. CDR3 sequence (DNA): TGCGCCAGCAGACTCCTCCCCGGGACAGGGGGCGATGAGCAGTTCTTC.

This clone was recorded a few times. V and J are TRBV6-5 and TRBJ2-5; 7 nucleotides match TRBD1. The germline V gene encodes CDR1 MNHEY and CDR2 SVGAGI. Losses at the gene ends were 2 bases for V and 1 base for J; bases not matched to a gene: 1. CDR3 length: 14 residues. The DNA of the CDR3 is TGTGCCAGCAGTTACAGGGGGCCCCAAGAGACCCAGTACTTC. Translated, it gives CASSYRGPQETQYF.

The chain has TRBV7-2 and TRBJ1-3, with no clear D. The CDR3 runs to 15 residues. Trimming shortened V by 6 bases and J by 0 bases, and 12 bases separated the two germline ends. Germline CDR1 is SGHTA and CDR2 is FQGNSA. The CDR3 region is CASSSQLSSGNTIYF. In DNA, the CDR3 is TGTGCCAGCAGTTCTCAATTGAGCTCTGGAAACACCATATATTTT.

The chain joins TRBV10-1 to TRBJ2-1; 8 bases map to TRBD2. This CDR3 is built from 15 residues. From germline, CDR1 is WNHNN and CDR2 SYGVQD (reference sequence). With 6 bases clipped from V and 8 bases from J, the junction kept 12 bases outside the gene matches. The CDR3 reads CASSPFGRALYEQFF. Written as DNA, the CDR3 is TGCGCCAGCAGCCCTTTCGGGAGGGCCTTGTATGAGCAGTTCTTC.

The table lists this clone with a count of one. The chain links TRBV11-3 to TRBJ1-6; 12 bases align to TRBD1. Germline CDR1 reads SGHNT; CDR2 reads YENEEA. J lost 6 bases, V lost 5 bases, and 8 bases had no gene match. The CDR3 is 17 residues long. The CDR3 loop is CASSPSGQGARNSPLHF. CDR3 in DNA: TGTGCCAGCAGCCCATCGGGACAGGGGGCGCGTAATTCACCCCTCCACTTT.

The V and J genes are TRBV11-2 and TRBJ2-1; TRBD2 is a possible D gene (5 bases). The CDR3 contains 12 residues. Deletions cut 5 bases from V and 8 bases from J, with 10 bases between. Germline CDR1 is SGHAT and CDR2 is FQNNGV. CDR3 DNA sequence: TGTGCCAGCAGCGCGAAGGAGGATGAGCAGTTCTTC. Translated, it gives CASSAKEDEQFF.

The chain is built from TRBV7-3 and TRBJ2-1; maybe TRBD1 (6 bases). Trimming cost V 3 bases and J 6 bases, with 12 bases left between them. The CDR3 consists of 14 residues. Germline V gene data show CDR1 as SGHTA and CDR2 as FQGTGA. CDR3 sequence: CASSLGQRSNEQFF. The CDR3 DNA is TGTGCCAGCAGCTTGGGACAACGCTCCAATGAGCAGTTCTTC.

CDR3: CASSRTSGSTDTQYF. DNA for the CDR3: TGTGCCAGCAGCCGAACTAGCGGTAGCACAGATACGCAGTATTTT. The V and J genes are TRBV5-4 and TRBJ2-3, with 8 bases that match TRBD2. Per the germline V gene, CDR1 is SGHNT and CDR2 is YYREEE (reference sequence). The CDR3 is 15 residues long. Germline trimming cut 4 bases from V and 0 bases from J; bases unmatched to any gene: 4.

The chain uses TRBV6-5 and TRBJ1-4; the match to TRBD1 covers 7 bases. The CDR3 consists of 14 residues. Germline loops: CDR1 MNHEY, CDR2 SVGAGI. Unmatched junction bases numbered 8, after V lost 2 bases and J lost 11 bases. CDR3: CASSYAFDRVKLFF. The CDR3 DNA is TGTGCCAGCAGTTACGCCTTCGACAGGGTCAAACTGTTTTTT.

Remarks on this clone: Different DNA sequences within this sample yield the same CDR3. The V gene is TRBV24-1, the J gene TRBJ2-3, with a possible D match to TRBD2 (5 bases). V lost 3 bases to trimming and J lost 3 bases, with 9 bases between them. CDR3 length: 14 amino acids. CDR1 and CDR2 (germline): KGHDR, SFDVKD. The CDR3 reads CATSDPRGTDTQYF. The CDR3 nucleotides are TGTGCCACCAGTGATCCGCGCGGGACAGATACGCAGTATTTT.

CDR3 sequence: CASSAILGGYSNQPQHF. The CDR3 nucleotides read TGTGCCAGCAGTGCAATTCTGGGGGGATATAGCAATCAGCCCCAGCATTTT. This chain links TRBV6-1 with TRBJ1-5; D perhaps matches TRBD1 (5 bases). V was shortened by 4 bases and J by 0 bases, with 16 bases between the two germline ends. Germline assignment: CDR1 MNHNS and CDR2 SASEGT. This CDR3 spans 17 amino acids.

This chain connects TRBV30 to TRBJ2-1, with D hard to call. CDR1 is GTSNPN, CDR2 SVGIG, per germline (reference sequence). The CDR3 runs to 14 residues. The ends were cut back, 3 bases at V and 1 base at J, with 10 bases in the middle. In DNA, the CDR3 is TGTGCCTGGAGCCTCATGCGGTCCTACAATGAGCAGTTCTTC. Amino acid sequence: CAWSLMRSYNEQFF.

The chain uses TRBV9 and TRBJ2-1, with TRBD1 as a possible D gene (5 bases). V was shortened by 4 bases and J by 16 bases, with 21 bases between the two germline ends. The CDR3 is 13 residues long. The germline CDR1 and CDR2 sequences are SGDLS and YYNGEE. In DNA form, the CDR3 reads TGTGCCAGCAGCTCCGACGCTTCAGGGCGAGTTTTCTTC. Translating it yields CASSSDASGRVFF.

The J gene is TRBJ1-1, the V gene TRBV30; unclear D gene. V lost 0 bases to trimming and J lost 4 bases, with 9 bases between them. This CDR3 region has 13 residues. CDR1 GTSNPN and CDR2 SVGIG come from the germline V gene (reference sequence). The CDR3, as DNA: TGTGCCTGGAGTGTAGGCCCAGGCACTGAAGCTTTCTTT. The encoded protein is CAWSVGPGTEAFF.

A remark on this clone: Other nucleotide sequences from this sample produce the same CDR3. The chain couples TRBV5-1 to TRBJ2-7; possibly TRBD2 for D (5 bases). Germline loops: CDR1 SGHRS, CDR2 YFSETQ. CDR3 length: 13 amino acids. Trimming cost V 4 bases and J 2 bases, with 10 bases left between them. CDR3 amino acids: CASSLNGAYEQYF. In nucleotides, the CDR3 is TGCGCCAGCAGCCTCAACGGGGCCTACGAGCAGTACTTC.

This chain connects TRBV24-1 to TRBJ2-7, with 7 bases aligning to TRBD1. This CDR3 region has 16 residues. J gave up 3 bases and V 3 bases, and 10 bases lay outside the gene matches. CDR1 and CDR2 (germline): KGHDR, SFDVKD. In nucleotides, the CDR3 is TGTGCCACCAGTGATCTTAAGACAGGGACGTTCTACGAGCAGTACTTC. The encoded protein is CATSDLKTGTFYEQYF.

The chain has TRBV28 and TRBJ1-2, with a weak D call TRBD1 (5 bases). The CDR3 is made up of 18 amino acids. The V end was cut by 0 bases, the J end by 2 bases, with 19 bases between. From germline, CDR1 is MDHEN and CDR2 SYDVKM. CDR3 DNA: TGTGCCAGCAGTTTATGGGGGAGGAGTGGAGCAGGGAACTATGGCTACACCTTC. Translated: CASSLWGRSGAGNYGYTF.

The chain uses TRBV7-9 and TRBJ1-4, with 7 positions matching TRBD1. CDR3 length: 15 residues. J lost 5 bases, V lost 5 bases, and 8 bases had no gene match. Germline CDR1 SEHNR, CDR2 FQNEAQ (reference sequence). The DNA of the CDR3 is TGTGCCAGCAGCCCCAGGGACAGCAAGAATGAAAAACTGTTTTTT. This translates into CASSPRDSKNEKLFF.